A single sample gave rise to the 26 T cell receptor beta chains below, sequenced in a study of T cells after yellow fever vaccination. Via MiXCR, TCRdb re-called the 5' RACE reads, giving one row per CDR3 protein. There are 300,000 to 350,000 distinct CDR3 sequences in the sample; roughly 8.4% occur only once, and under 20% lies in the top ten. The starting material was PBMCs, obtained approximately 40 days after the first yellow fever vaccination. Every receptor here comes from a man between 18 and 35 years old who received the YFV17D yellow fever vaccine.

This clonotype has only a few counts. The chain combines TRBV7-6 with TRBJ2-1, with 13 bases matching TRBD2. CDR3 length: 17 amino acids. V was pared by 1 base and J by 10 bases, with 10 bases of the junction left unmatched. CDR1 is SGHVS, CDR2 FNYEAQ, per germline. CDR3 loop: CASSLEAALAGGLEQFF. The DNA of the CDR3 is TGTGCCAGCAGCTTAGAAGCGGCACTAGCGGGGGGGCTGGAGCAGTTCTTC.

V usage is TRBV20-1 and J usage is TRBJ2-7; 7 positions match TRBD2. Germline trimming cut 5 bases from V and 3 bases from J; bases unmatched to any gene: 4. CDR1 is DFQATT and CDR2 is SNEGSKA in the germline V gene (reference sequence). This CDR3 comprises 12 residues. CDR3 in amino acids: CSAGGEGYEQYV. CDR3 bases: TGCAGTGCTGGGGGGGAAGGCTACGAGCAGTACGTC.

The V and J genes are TRBV5-1 and TRBJ2-5; D is undetermined. The germline V and J ends were trimmed by 4 bases and 1 base, with 14 bases remaining between them. The CDR3 covers 15 residues. CDR1 and CDR2 from the germline V gene are SGHRS and YFSETQ. The CDR3 coding sequence is TGCGCCAGCAGCAAGGACCCCGGGTCCCAAGAGACCCAGTACTTC. Translation: CASSKDPGSQETQYF.

This clonotype came up a few times. This chain uses TRBV10-1 with TRBJ1-1; D gene unclear. The V gene lost 0 bases and the J gene lost 11 bases, with 13 bases spanning the gap. This CDR3 contains 13 residues. The germline gives CDR1 WNHNN, CDR2 SYGVQD (reference sequence). DNA of the CDR3: TGCGCCAGCAGTGAGTCCTCGGCACCTGGGGCTTTCTTT. Protein product: CASSESSAPGAFF.

The rearrangement uses TRBV18 and TRBJ2-1, with D tentatively TRBD2 (6 bases). The CDR3 loop spans 13 amino acids. CDR1 KGHSH and CDR2 LQKENI come from the germline V gene. V lost 6 bases to trimming and J lost 7 bases, with 13 bases between them. The CDR3, as DNA: TGTGCCAGCTCTCTAGCGTACCCAAATGAGCAGTTCTTC. Encoded protein: CASSLAYPNEQFF.

The V and J genes are TRBV7-2 and TRBJ1-4; weak D call: TRBD1 (6 bases). From germline, CDR1 is SGHTA and CDR2 FQGNSA. The CDR3 is 14 amino acids. Trimming took 2 bases from V and 8 from J, leaving 12 bases between them. CDR3 in amino acids: CASSLQGSAEKLFF. The CDR3 region has the DNA TGTGCCAGCAGCTTACAGGGGTCGGCGGAAAAACTGTTTTTT.

This clonotype occurred a few times. The chain employs TRBV4-2 and TRBJ1-5, with unresolved D. V shed 1 base and J shed 5 bases, with 12 bases lying between them. The germline V gene encodes CDR1 LGHNA and CDR2 YNFKEQ. CDR3 length: 15 residues. The CDR3 here is CASSQAAGSYQPQHF. CDR3 coding DNA: TGTGCCAGCAGCCAAGCTGCGGGGTCGTATCAGCCCCAGCATTTT.

The chain employs TRBV12-3 or TRBV12-4 and TRBJ1-2; TRBD1 might be the D (5 bases). The CDR3 runs to 13 residues. V shed 5 bases and J shed 3 bases, with 10 bases lying between them. CDR3 in DNA: TGTGCCAGCAGTGGCGACAGAGACTATGGCTACACCTTC. It yields the protein CASSGDRDYGYTF.

The rearrangement joins TRBV20-1 to TRBJ1-5; 8 nucleotides match TRBD1. Germline V gene sequence: CDR1 DFQATT, CDR2 SNEGSKA (reference sequence). This CDR3 comprises 14 residues. With 6 bases clipped from V and 7 bases from J, the junction kept 11 bases outside the gene matches. In DNA, the CDR3 is TGCAGTGCCCTGGACAGGGTATTGTACCAGCCCCAGCATTTT. This codes for CSALDRVLYQPQHF.

The chain joins TRBV29-1 to TRBJ1-1, with unresolved D. This CDR3 has 13 residues. V lost 7 bases to trimming and J lost 0 bases, with 12 bases between them. Germline lookup yields CDR1 SQVTM and CDR2 ANQGSEA. The CDR3 coding sequence is TGCAGCGCCGCTACAGTTATGAACACTGAAGCTTTCTTT. This gives the protein CSAATVMNTEAFF.

This clonotype was recorded a few times. The chain is built from TRBV4-2 and TRBJ2-7, with TRBD2 matching 9 bases. This CDR3 region has 15 residues. After removal of 0 bases from V and 2 bases from J, the junction contained 2 bases not matched to a gene. CDR1 and CDR2 from the germline V gene are LGHNA and YNFKEQ. CDR3 sequence: CASSQELAGTYEQYF. In nucleotides, the CDR3 is TGTGCCAGCAGCCAAGAGCTAGCGGGGACCTACGAGCAGTACTTC.

This clonotype came up many times. CDR3 sequence reads: CASRYRLASTGELFF. The CDR3, as DNA: TGTGCCAGTAGATATAGGTTGGCGAGCACCGGGGAGCTGTTTTTT. The V and J genes are TRBV19 and TRBJ2-2; D is ambiguous. Deletions cut 6 bases from V and 4 bases from J, with 15 bases between. This CDR3 is built from 15 residues. Per the germline V gene, CDR1 is LNHDA and CDR2 is SQIVND (reference sequence).

The rearrangement uses TRBV20-1 and TRBJ2-1; tentative D call: TRBD2 (5 bases). The V end was cut by 3 bases, the J end by 4 bases, with 13 bases between. The CDR3 loop spans 14 amino acids. Per the germline V gene, CDR1 is DFQATT and CDR2 is SNEGSKA (reference sequence). CDR3 region: CSARTRRKYNEQFF. The DNA for the CDR3 is TGCAGTGCTAGGACCAGGAGGAAGTACAATGAGCAGTTCTTC.

This clonotype was counted at least ten times. The chain uses TRBV20-1 and TRBJ2-3; D gene uncertain. The CDR3 spans 13 residues. Germline V gene lookup returns CDR1 DFQATT and CDR2 SNEGSKA (reference sequence). Trimming left V 2 bases short and J 4 bases short, with 10 bases between. As DNA, the CDR3 is TGCAGTGCTAGACTCAGAGGTTCAGATACGCAGTATTTT. It specifies CSARLRGSDTQYF.

This clonotype showed up just a few times. The rearrangement joins TRBV11-1 to TRBJ1-4; D is unresolved. The CDR3 contains 14 residues. Trimming took off 4 bases at V and 4 bases at J, with 10 bases between the two ends. CDR1 is SGHAT, CDR2 FQDESV, per germline (reference sequence). CDR3 loop: CASSYGRVNEKLFF. The DNA for the CDR3 is TGTGCCAGCAGCTACGGACGGGTTAATGAAAAACTGTTTTTT.

The genes are TRBV7-9 and TRBJ2-7; D tentatively reads TRBD1 or TRBD2 (6 bases each). The V gene lost 1 base and the J gene lost 5 bases, with 15 bases spanning the gap. The CDR3 sequence is 15 residues long. Germline CDR1 is SEHNR and CDR2 is FQNEAQ (reference sequence). CDR3 DNA: TGTGCCAGCAGCTTAGTACTGGGGGGCATCGACGAGCAGTACTTC. Amino acids: CASSLVLGGIDEQYF.

J is TRBJ2-3 and V is TRBV12-3 or TRBV12-4; tentatively, D is TRBD1 (5 bases). Trimming stripped 4 bases from V and 5 bases from J, with 16 bases between. The CDR3 is 15 amino acids. CDR3 protein: CASSWRWGGQDTQYF. CDR3 DNA sequence: TGTGCCAGCAGTTGGCGATGGGGCGGTCAAGATACGCAGTATTTT.

The rearrangement joins TRBV20-1 to TRBJ2-1; 7 nucleotides align to TRBD2. The CDR3 has 13 residues. Germline CDR1 and CDR2: DFQATT and SNEGSKA (reference sequence). The CDR3 protein is CSAGLGSYNEQFF. DNA of the CDR3: TGCAGCGCCGGACTAGGGTCCTACAATGAGCAGTTCTTC.

This clonotype occurred a few times. J is TRBJ2-7 and V is TRBV19, with TRBD1 matching over 9 bases. CDR1 and CDR2 from the germline V gene are LNHDA and SQIVND (reference sequence). The CDR3 contains 14 residues. Unmatched junction bases numbered 5, after V lost 4 bases and J lost 4 bases. In nucleotides, the CDR3 is TGTGCCAGTAGTAGCCGGGACAGGGTATACGAGCAGTACTTC. It specifies CASSSRDRVYEQYF.

The V gene is TRBV3-1, the J gene TRBJ1-5; no clear D. Germline CDR1 reads LGHDT; CDR2 reads YNNKEL (reference sequence). The CDR3 runs 13 residues. The V end lost 0 bases, the J end lost 7 bases, and 7 bases lay between the germline ends. CDR3: CASSQDNSQPQHF. The CDR3 DNA reads as TGTGCCAGCAGCCAAGATAATTCCCAGCCCCAGCATTTT.

This clonotype was counted a few times. J is TRBJ2-2 and V is TRBV10-2; a weak D match, TRBD2 (5 bases). The CDR3 runs 13 residues. Between the trimmed V and J ends, which lost 5 bases and 7 bases, there was a span of 11 bases. CDR1 and CDR2 (germline): WSHSY, SAAADI. DNA of the CDR3: TGCGCCAGCAGTCGGCGGGCCGACGGGGAGCTGTTTTTT. This gives the protein CASSRRADGELFF.

The chain combines TRBV20-1 with TRBJ2-2; 7 bases match TRBD1. CDR3 length: 16 residues. V lost 0 bases, J lost 5 bases, and 9 bases stayed unmatched. Looked up from germline, CDR1 is DFQATT and CDR2 is SNEGSKA (reference sequence). The CDR3 here is CSARDGGQPMTGELFF. CDR3 DNA sequence: TGCAGTGCTAGAGATGGGGGACAGCCCATGACCGGGGAGCTGTTTTTT.

This clonotype was seen a handful of times. The chain uses TRBV5-4 and TRBJ2-7; D possibly matches TRBD1 or TRBD2 (5 bases each). Germline CDR1 is SGHNT and CDR2 is YYREEE (reference sequence). Trimming pared 0 bases from V and 0 bases from J, leaving 10 bases between. CDR3 length: 15 residues. CDR3 amino acids: CASSLDVGDSYEQYF. CDR3 bases: TGTGCCAGCAGCTTGGATGTGGGGGACTCCTACGAGCAGTACTTC.

This clonotype was detected many times. The CDR3, as DNA: TGTGCCAGCAGCTTAGGCTCCCTAGCAGATTACAATGAGCAGTTCTTC. It specifies CASSLGSLADYNEQFF. V is TRBV7-8 and J is TRBJ2-1, with D tentatively TRBD2 (5 bases). CDR1 SGHVS and CDR2 FQNEAQ come from the germline V gene. V was shortened by 1 base and J by 4 bases, with 14 bases between the two germline ends. The CDR3 has 16 amino acids.

The gene calls are TRBV10-3 and TRBJ2-3, with D hard to call. The CDR3 loop spans 13 amino acids. V was clipped by 6 bases and J by 2 bases, with 9 bases between them. Germline values: CDR1 ENHRY, CDR2 SYGVKD. CDR3 in DNA: TGTGCCATCAGAGGGTCCTCCACAGATACGCAGTATTTT. Its protein product is CAIRGSSTDTQYF.

This clonotype occurred many times. V is TRBV6-1 and J is TRBJ2-3; TRBD1 might be the D (5 bases). V was pared by 7 bases and J by 5 bases, with 16 bases between. Germline V gives CDR1 MNHNS, CDR2 SASEGT. This CDR3 region has 14 residues. Here the CDR3 DNA reads TGTGCCAGCAAGGGGTTCCGAGGAGTAGATACGCAGTATTTT. It translates to CASKGFRGVDTQYF.